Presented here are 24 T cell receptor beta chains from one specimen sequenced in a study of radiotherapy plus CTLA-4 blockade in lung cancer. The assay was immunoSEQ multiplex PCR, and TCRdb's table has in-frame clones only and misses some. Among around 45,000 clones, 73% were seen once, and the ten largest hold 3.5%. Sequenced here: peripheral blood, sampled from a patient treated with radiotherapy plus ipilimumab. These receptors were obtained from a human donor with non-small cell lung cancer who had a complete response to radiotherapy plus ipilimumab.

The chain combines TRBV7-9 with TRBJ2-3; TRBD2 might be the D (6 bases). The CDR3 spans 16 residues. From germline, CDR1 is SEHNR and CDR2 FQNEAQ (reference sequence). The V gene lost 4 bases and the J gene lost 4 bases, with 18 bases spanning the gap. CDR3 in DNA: TGTGCCAGCAGCTCCCCAACGGCGGGGATGGCAGATACGCAGTATTTT. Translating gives CASSSPTAGMADTQYF. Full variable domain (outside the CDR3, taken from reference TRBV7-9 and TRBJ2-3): DTGVSQNPRHKITKRGQNVTFRCDPISEHNRLYWYRQTLGQGPEFLTYFQNEAQLEKSRLLSDRFSAERPKGSFSTLEIQRTEQGDSAMYLCASSSPTAGMADTQYFGPGTRLTVL.

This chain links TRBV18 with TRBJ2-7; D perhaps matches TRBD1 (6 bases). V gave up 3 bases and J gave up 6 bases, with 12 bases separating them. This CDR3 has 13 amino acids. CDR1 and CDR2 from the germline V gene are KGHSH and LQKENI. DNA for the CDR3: TGTGCCAGCTCACCCCTCAGGGGTACCGAGCAGTACTTC. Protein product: CASSPLRGTEQYF.

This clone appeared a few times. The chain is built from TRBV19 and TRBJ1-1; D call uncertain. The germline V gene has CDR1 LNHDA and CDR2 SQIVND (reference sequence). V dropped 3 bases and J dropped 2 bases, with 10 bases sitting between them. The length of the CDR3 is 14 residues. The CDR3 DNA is TGTGCCAGTAGTATTGAAGCGGGAAACACTGAAGCTTTCTTT. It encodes CASSIEAGNTEAFF.

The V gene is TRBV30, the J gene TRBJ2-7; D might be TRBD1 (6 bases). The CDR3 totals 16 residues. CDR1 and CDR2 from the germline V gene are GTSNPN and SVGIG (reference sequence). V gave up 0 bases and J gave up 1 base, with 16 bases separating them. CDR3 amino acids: CAWSVRWTARSYEQYF. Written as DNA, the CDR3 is TGTGCCTGGAGTGTACGATGGACAGCCCGATCCTACGAGCAGTACTTC.

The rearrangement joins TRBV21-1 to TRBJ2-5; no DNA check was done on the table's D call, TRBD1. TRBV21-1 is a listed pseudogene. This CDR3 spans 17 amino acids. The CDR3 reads CASSNSCVRGYQETQYF. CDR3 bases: TGTGCCAGCAGCAACTCTTGCGTTAGGGGGTACCAAGAGACCCAGTACTTC.

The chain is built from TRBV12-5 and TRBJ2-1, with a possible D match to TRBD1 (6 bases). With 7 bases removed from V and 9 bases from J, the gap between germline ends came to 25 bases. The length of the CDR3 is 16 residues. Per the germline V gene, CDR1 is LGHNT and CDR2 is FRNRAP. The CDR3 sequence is CASEPDSPGTRSEQFF. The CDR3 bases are TGTGCTAGTGAGCCCGACTCCCCTGGGACAAGGTCTGAGCAGTTCTTC.

The CDR3, as DNA: TGCGCCAGCAGCTTGGGCGGGAGATTCACAGATACGCAGTATTTT. Translated: CASSLGGRFTDTQYF. The chain couples TRBV5-1 to TRBJ2-3, with 7 bases matching TRBD2. V trimming: 0 bases; J trimming: 2 bases; junction bases outside the gene matches: 3. The CDR3 is 15 residues long. CDR1 is SGHRS and CDR2 is YFSETQ in the germline V gene.

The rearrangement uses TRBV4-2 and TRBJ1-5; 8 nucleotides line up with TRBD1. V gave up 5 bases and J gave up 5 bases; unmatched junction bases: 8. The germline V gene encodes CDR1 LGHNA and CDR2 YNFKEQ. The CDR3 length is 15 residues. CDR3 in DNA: TGTGCCAGCAGCGTAATCAGGGGGCCGGATCAGCCCCAGCATTTT. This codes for CASSVIRGPDQPQHF.

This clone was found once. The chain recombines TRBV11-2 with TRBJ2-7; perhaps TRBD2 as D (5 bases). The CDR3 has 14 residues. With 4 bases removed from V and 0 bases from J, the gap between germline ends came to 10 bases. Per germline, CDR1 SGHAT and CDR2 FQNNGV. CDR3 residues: CASSSQTNSYEQYF. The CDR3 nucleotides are TGTGCCAGCAGCTCTCAGACTAACTCCTACGAGCAGTACTTC.

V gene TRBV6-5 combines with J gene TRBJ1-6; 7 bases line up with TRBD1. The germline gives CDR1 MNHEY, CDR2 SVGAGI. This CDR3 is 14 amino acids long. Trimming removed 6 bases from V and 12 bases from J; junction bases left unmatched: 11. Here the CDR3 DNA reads TGTGCCAGCAGGCCGGCAGGGACAGAAAGACCCCTCCACTTT. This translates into CASRPAGTERPLHF.

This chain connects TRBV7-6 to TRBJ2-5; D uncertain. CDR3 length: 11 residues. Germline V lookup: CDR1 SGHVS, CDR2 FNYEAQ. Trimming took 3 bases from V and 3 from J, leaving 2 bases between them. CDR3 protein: CASSFKETQYF. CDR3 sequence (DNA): TGTGCCAGCAGCTTCAAAGAGACCCAGTACTTC.

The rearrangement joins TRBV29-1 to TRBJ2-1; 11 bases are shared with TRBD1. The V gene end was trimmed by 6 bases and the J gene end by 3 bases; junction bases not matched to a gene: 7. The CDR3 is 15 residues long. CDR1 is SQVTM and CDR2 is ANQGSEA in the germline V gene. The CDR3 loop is CSVNRDRGIYNEQFF. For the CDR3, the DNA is TGCAGCGTAAACCGGGACAGGGGGATCTACAATGAGCAGTTCTTC.

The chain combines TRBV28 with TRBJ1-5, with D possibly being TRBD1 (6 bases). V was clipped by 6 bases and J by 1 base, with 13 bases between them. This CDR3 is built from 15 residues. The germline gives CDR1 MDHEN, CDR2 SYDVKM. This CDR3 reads CASSPDTGSNQPQHF. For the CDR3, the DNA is TGTGCCAGCAGCCCTGACACAGGGAGCAATCAGCCCCAGCATTTT.

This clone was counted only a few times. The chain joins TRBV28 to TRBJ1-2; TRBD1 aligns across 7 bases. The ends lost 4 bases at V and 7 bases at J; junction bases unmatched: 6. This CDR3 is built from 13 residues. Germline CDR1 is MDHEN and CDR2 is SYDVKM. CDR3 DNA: TGTGCCAGCAGTTCCCCAGGGGACAGTGGCTACACCTTC. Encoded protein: CASSSPGDSGYTF.

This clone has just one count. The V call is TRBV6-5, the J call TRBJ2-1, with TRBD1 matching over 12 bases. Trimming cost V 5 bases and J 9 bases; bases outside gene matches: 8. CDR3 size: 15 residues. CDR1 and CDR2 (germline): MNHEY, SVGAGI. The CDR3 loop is CASSAPGQGAGEQFF. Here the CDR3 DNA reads TGTGCCAGCAGTGCACCGGGACAGGGGGCGGGTGAGCAGTTCTTC.

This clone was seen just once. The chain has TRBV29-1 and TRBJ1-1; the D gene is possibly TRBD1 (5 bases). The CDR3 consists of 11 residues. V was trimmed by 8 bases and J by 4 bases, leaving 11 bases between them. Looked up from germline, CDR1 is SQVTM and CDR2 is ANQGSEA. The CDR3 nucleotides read TGCAGCTCCCGGGGGTTCACTGAAGCTTTCTTT. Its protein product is CSSRGFTEAFF.

CDR3 sequence (DNA): TGTGCCAGCAGCTTAGGAACAGGGGGATTTAACTATGGCTACACCTTC. Translated: CASSLGTGGFNYGYTF. The rearrangement joins TRBV7-2 to TRBJ1-2; 8 positions match TRBD1. Per the germline V gene, CDR1 is SGHTA and CDR2 is FQGNSA. Trimming at V came to 1 base and at J to 1 base, leaving 5 bases not matched to a gene. The length of the CDR3 is 16 residues.

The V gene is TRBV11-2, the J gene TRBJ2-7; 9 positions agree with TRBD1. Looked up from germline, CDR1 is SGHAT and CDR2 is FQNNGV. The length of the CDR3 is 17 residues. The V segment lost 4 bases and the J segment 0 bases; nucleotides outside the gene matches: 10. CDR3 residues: CASSYPQGAKGSYEQYF. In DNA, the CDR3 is TGTGCCAGCAGCTACCCACAGGGGGCGAAGGGCTCCTACGAGCAGTACTTC.

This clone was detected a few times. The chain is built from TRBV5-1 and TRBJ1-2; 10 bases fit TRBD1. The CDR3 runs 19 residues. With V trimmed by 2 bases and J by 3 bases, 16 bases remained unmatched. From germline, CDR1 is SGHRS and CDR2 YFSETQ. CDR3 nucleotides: TGCGCCAGCAGCTTTCAACGACAGGGGGCACGCCGCTCCGACTATGGCTACACCTTC. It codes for CASSFQRQGARRSDYGYTF. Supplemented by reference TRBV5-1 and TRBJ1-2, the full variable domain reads KAGVTQTPRYLIKTRGQQVTLSCSPISGHRSVSWYQQTPGQGLQFLFEYFSETQRNKGNFPGRFSGRQFSNSRSEMNVSTLELGDSALYLCASSFQRQGARRSDYGYTFGSGTRLTVV.

CDR3 coding DNA: TGTGCCAGCAGCTTGGCTAGCGGTCCCACCGGGGAGCTGTTTTTT. Its protein product is CASSLASGPTGELFF. This chain uses TRBV7-3 with TRBJ2-2; 7 bases line up with TRBD2. Germline V CDR1 and CDR2: SGHTA, FQGTGA. The CDR3 consists of 15 residues. V gave up 3 bases and J gave up 4 bases; unmatched junction bases: 5.

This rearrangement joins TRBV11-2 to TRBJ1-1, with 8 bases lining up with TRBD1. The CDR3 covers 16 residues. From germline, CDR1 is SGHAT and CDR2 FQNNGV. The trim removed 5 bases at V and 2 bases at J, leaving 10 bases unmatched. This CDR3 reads CASSEIRDRGNTEAFF. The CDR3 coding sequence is TGTGCCAGCAGCGAAATACGCGACAGGGGTAACACTGAAGCTTTCTTT.

The CDR3 DNA reads TGTGCCAGCAGTCGCCAGGGGGCGCGGGGAACTGAAGCTTTCTTT. Translating it yields CASSRQGARGTEAFF. The chain carries TRBV6-6 and TRBJ1-1, with 8 positions matching TRBD1. The V segment lost 5 bases and the J segment 5 bases; nucleotides outside the gene matches: 10. This CDR3 has 15 amino acids. CDR1 and CDR2 from the germline V gene are MNHNY and SVGAGI (reference sequence).

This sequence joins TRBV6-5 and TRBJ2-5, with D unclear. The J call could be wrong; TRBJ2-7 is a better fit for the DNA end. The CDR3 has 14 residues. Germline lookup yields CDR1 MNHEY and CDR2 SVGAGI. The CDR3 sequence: CASSPQVHSYEQYF. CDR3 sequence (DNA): TGTGCCAGCAGCCCCCAGGTCCACTCCTACGAGCAGTACTTC.

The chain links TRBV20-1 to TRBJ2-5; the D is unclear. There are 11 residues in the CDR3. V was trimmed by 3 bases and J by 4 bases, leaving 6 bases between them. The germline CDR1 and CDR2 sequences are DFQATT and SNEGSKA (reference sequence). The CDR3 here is CSASLRETQYF. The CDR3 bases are TGCAGTGCTAGCCTGAGAGAGACCCAGTACTTC.